A single sample gave rise to the 14 T cell receptor beta chains below, sequenced in a study of blood T cell repertoires in COVID-19. Assay used: immunoSEQ multiplex PCR; TCRdb lists only in-frame clones, some missing. The table shows 68,000 or so clones, with around 89% occurring only once. Specimen: peripheral blood. The receptors derive from a man aged 45-60 years with acute or convalescent COVID-19.

The chain couples TRBV5-1 to TRBJ1-5; D is perhaps TRBD1 (5 bases). Per germline, CDR1 SGHRS and CDR2 YFSETQ. Trimming pared 2 bases from V and 5 bases from J, leaving 20 bases between. This CDR3 is built from 17 residues. This chain's CDR3 is CASSFRKGPGKYQPQHF. The CDR3 nucleotides are TGCGCCAGCAGCTTCCGAAAGGGCCCAGGGAAATATCAGCCCCAGCATTTT.

V and J are TRBV7-8 and TRBJ2-1, with D maybe TRBD2 (6 bases). The CDR3 is 12 residues long. The V end was cut by 5 bases, the J end by 9 bases, with 11 bases between. Germline lookup yields CDR1 SGHVS and CDR2 FQNEAQ. The CDR3 coding sequence is TGTGCCAGCAGCCGCTGGGGGGTTGAGCAGTTCTTC. It encodes CASSRWGVEQFF.

CDR3 residues: CASSPRQGDGNTIYF. CDR3 coding DNA: TGTGCCAGCAGCCCCCGACAGGGGGACGGAAACACCATATATTTT. The chain employs TRBV4-2 and TRBJ1-3; 9 bases align to TRBD1. The V segment lost 4 bases and the J segment 4 bases; nucleotides outside the gene matches: 5. The V gene's germline CDR1 is LGHNA and CDR2 YNFKEQ. The CDR3 spans 15 residues.

This chain connects TRBV10-3 to TRBJ1-6; D is possibly TRBD1 (5 bases). Between the trimmed V and J ends, which lost 6 bases and 7 bases, there was a span of 10 bases. The CDR3 extends over 13 amino acids. Looked up from germline, CDR1 is ENHRY and CDR2 is SYGVKD. CDR3 protein: CAIRRQSNSPLHF. For the CDR3, the DNA is TGTGCCATCAGAAGACAGTCGAATTCACCCCTCCACTTT.

This rearrangement joins TRBV7-9 to TRBJ2-7; the D gene is possibly TRBD1 (6 bases). The germline CDR1 and CDR2 sequences are SEHNR and FQNEAQ (reference sequence). The CDR3 is 14 residues long. Trimming removed 5 bases from V and 1 base from J, with 12 bases in between. This CDR3 is CASSPTGHSYEQYV. CDR3 nucleotide sequence: TGTGCCAGCAGCCCCACGGGACATTCCTACGAGCAGTACGTC.

V is TRBV6-5 and J is TRBJ1-4; 7 bases are a match to TRBD1. The V and J ends lost 4 bases and 8 bases, in that order; junction bases with no gene match: 10. CDR1 MNHEY and CDR2 SVGAGI come from the germline V gene. CDR3 length equals 15 residues. CDR3 coding DNA: TGTGCCAGCAGTTCCCAGGGGGTGAAGGGGGAAAAACTGTTTTTT. This encodes CASSSQGVKGEKLFF.

V and J are TRBV5-6 and TRBJ1-2; the match to TRBD1 covers 7 bases. CDR1 SGHDT and CDR2 YYEEEE come from the germline V gene. CDR3 size: 15 residues. V lost 2 bases and J lost 4; bases outside the gene matches: 8. The CDR3 nucleotides read TGTGCCAGCAGCTTCGCCGGGACAGCAACCTATGGCTACACCTTC. Protein product: CASSFAGTATYGYTF.

The chain recombines TRBV3-1 (or the pseudogene TRBV3-2) with TRBJ1-4, with D possibly TRBD1 on 6 matching bases. The V end lost 4 bases, the J end lost 0 bases, and 9 bases lay between the germline ends. The CDR3 covers 15 residues. From germline, CDR1 is LGHDT and CDR2 YNNKEL (reference sequence). The CDR3 nucleotides read TGTGCCAGCAGCCGAGGACAGCCAACTAATGAAAAACTGTTTTTT. This gives the protein CASSRGQPTNEKLFF.

The chain is built from TRBV10-3 and TRBJ2-3; 14 nucleotides agree with TRBD2. Germline V gene data show CDR1 as ENHRY and CDR2 as SYGVKD. With 7 bases clipped from V and 0 bases from J, the junction kept 12 bases outside the gene matches. The CDR3 spans 19 residues. The CDR3: CAINAGLAGEETSTDTQYF. The CDR3 DNA is TGTGCCATCAACGCGGGACTAGCGGGAGAGGAAACTAGCACAGATACGCAGTATTTT.

The chain uses TRBV11-3 and TRBJ1-3, with D possibly being TRBD1 (5 bases). Trimming shortened V by 5 bases and J by 0 bases, and 11 bases separated the two germline ends. This CDR3 has 15 amino acids. The germline CDR1 and CDR2 sequences are SGHNT and YENEEA. In DNA, the CDR3 is TGTGCCAGCAGCCCCGGACACTTCTCTGGAAACACCATATATTTT. Translated, it gives CASSPGHFSGNTIYF. The full variable domain, rest sourced from reference TRBV11-3 and TRBJ1-3, is EAGVVQSPRYKIIEKKQPVAFWCNPISGHNTLYWYLQNLGQGPELLIRYENEEAVDDSQLPKDRFSAERLKGVDSTLKIQPAELGDSAVYLCASSPGHFSGNTIYFGEGSWLTVV.

This chain uses TRBV6-5 with TRBJ1-6; 7 positions agree with TRBD1. From germline, CDR1 is MNHEY and CDR2 SVGAGI. There are 15 residues in the CDR3. Trimming cost V 0 bases and J 8 bases; bases outside gene matches: 4. This CDR3 is CASSYSGQGDSPLHF. As DNA, the CDR3 is TGTGCCAGCAGTTACTCCGGGCAGGGGGATTCACCCCTCCACTTT.

The CDR3 sequence: CASSRDTFNSPLHF. CDR3 nucleotides: TGTGCCAGCAGTCGGGACACCTTTAATTCACCCCTCCACTTT. This chain links TRBV7-9 with TRBJ1-6; TRBD1 is a possible D gene (6 bases). V shed 6 bases and J shed 6 bases, with 12 bases lying between them. The CDR3 totals 14 residues. Germline V gene data show CDR1 as SEHNR and CDR2 as FQNEAQ (reference sequence).

This clone was detected only once. The chain recombines TRBV9 with TRBJ1-4; 7 bases map to TRBD1. The CDR3 is made up of 15 amino acids. CDR1 and CDR2 from the germline V gene are SGDLS and YYNGEE. The V segment lost 4 bases and the J segment 5 bases; nucleotides outside the gene matches: 8. CDR3 bases: TGTGCCAGCAGCCCCCAGACAGGGACAAATGAAAAACTGTTTTTT. Its protein product is CASSPQTGTNEKLFF.

J is TRBJ2-1 and V is TRBV23-1; 13 bases match TRBD2. TRBV23-1 is assigned to the ORF class and has an uncertain function. V lost 0 bases to trimming and J lost 5 bases; unmatched junction nucleotides: 19. The CDR3 sequence is 22 residues long. The CDR3 here is CASSQSGKKGLAGPGQHNEQFF. CDR3 DNA sequence: TGCGCCAGCAGTCAATCCGGAAAAAAGGGACTAGCGGGACCCGGCCAACACAATGAGCAGTTCTTC.